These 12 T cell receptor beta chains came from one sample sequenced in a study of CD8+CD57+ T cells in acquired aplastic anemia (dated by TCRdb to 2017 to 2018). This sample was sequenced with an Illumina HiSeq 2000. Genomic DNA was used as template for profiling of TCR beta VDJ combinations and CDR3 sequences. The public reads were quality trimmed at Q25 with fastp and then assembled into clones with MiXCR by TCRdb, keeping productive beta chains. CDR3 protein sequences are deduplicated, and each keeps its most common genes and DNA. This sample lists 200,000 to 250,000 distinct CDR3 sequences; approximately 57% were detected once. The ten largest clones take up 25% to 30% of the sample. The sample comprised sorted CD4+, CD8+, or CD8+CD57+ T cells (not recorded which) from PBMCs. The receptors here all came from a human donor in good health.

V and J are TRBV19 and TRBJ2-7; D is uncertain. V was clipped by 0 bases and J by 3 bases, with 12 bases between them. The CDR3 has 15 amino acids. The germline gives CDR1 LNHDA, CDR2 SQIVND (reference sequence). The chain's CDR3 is CASSIEGRSNYEQYF. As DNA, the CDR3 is TGTGCCAGTAGTATAGAGGGTCGTTCGAACTACGAGCAGTACTTC.

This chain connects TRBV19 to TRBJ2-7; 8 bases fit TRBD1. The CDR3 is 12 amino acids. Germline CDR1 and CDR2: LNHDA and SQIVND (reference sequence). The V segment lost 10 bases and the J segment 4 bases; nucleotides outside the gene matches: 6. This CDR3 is CAKRTGPYEQYF. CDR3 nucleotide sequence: TGTGCCAAAAGGACAGGGCCATACGAGCAGTACTTC. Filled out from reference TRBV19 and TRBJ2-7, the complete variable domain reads DGGITQSPKYLFRKEGQNVTLSCEQNLNHDAMYWYRQDPGQGLRLIYYSQIVNDFQKGDIAEGYSVSREKKESFPLTVTSAQKNPTAFYLCAKRTGPYEQYFGPGTRLTVT.

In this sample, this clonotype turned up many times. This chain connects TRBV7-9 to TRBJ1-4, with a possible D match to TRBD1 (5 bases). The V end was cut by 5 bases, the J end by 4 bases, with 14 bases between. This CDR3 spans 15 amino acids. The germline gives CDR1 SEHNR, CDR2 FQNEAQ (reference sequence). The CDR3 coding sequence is TGTGCCAGCAGCGCAAAACAGGAGAATAATGAAAAACTGTTTTTT. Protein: CASSAKQENNEKLFF.

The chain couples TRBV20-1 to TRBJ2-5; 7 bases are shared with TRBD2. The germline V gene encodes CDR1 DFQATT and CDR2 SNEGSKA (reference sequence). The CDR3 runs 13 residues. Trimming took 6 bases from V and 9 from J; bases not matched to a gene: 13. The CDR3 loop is CSAARDYLLAQYF. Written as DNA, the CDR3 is TGCAGTGCGGCTCGGGACTACCTGTTGGCCCAGTACTTC.

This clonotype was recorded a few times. DNA for the CDR3: TGTGCCAGTAGTATTGGGGCTAGAGAAGGGGAGCTGTTTTTT. It specifies CASSIGAREGELFF. The gene calls are TRBV19 and TRBJ2-2; tentatively, D is TRBD1 (5 bases). The germline V gene has CDR1 LNHDA and CDR2 SQIVND (reference sequence). The length of the CDR3 is 14 residues. Trimming left V 3 bases short and J 8 bases short, with 13 bases between. Full variable domain (remainder filled in from reference TRBV19 and TRBJ2-2): DGGITQSPKYLFRKEGQNVTLSCEQNLNHDAMYWYRQDPGQGLRLIYYSQIVNDFQKGDIAEGYSVSREKKESFPLTVTSAQKNPTAFYLCASSIGAREGELFFGEGSRLTVL.

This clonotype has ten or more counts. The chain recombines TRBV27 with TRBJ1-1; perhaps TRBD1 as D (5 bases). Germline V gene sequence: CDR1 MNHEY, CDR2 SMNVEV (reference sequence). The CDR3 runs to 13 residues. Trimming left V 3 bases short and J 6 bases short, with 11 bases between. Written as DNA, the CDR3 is TGTGCCAGCAGTTTTATGGGGCGGTCTGAAGCTTTCTTT. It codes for CASSFMGRSEAFF.

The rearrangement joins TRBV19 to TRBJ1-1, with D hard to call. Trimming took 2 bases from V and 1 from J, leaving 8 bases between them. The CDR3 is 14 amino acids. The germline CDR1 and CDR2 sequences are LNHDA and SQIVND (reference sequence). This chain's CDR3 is CASSILDPNTEAFF. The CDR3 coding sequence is TGTGCCAGTAGTATACTAGACCCGAACACTGAAGCTTTCTTT. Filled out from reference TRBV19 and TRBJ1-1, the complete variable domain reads DGGITQSPKYLFRKEGQNVTLSCEQNLNHDAMYWYRQDPGQGLRLIYYSQIVNDFQKGDIAEGYSVSREKKESFPLTVTSAQKNPTAFYLCASSILDPNTEAFFGQGTRLTVV.

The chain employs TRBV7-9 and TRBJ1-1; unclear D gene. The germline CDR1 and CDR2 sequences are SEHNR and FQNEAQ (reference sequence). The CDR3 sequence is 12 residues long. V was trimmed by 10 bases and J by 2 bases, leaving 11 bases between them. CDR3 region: CAIDTGNTEAFF. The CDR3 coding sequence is TGTGCCATTGACACGGGAAACACTGAAGCTTTCTTT.

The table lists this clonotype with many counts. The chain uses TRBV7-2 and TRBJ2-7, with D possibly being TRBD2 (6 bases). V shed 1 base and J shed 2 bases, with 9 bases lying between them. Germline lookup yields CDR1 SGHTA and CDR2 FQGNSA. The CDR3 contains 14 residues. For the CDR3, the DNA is TGTGCCAGCAGCTTAGTGGCGGGGACCTACGAGCAGTACTTC. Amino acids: CASSLVAGTYEQYF. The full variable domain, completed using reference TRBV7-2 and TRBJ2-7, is GAGVSQSPSNKVTEKGKDVELRCDPISGHTALYWYRQSLGQGLEFLIYFQGNSAPDKSGLPSDRFSAERTGGSVSTLTIQRTQQEDSAVYLCASSLVAGTYEQYFGPGTRLTVT.

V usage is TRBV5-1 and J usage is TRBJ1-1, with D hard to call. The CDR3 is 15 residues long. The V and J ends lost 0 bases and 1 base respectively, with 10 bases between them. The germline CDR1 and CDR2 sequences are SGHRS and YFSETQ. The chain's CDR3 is CASSLAEDANTEAFF. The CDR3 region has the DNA TGCGCCAGCAGCTTGGCCGAAGATGCGAACACTGAAGCTTTCTTT.

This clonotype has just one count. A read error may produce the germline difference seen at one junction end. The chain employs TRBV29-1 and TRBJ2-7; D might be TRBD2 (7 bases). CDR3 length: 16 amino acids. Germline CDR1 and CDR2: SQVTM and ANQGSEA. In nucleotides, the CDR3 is TGCAGGGTTGTGGGGGGGGGTGGGGGGGCGGGTTACGAGCAGTACTTC. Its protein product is CRVVGGGGGAGYEQYF.

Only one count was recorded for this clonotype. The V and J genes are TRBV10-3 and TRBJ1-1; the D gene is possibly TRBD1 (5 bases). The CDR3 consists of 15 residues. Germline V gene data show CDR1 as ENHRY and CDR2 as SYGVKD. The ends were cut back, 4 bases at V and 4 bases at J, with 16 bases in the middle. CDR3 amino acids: CAISAPGRVGTEAFF. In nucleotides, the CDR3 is TGTGCCATCAGTGCCCCTGGCAGGGTGGGCACTGAAGCTTTCTTT.